These 27 T cell receptor beta chains share one sample of origin, sequenced in a study of T cells in Graves' hyperthyroidism and ophthalmopathy. Amplification yielded TCR beta CDR3 regions, with RNA transcripts as the source. Using the HTBI primer set, a first-round RT-PCR was run on the TCR CDR3. TCRdb re-analysed the multiplex PCR reads in MiXCR, keeping a single row per CDR3 protein. The repertoire consists of some 510,000 distinct CDR3 sequences, with roughly 20% occurring once and the leading ten covering around a quarter. The sequencing input was blood. These receptors were taken from a man aged 18-30 years with Graves' hyperthyroidism.

The table lists this clonotype with a few counts. V and J are TRBV12-3 or TRBV12-4 and TRBJ1-5; possible D gene TRBD1, 5 bases. The CDR3 extends over 14 amino acids. V shed 5 bases and J shed 3 bases, with 11 bases lying between them. The CDR3 protein is CASSPGDANQPQHF. The DNA of the CDR3 is TGTGCCAGCAGTCCCGGGGACGCCAATCAGCCCCAGCATTTT.

On this clonotype: This clone may be a read error of a much larger clone one base away. The chain is built from TRBV2 and TRBJ1-1; D is possibly TRBD1 (5 bases). The V end lost 10 bases, the J end lost 7 bases, and 13 bases lay between the germline ends. The CDR3 is made up of 11 amino acids. The germline V gene has CDR1 SNHLY and CDR2 FYNNEI. The CDR3, as DNA: TGTGCCAACAAAGGGGAGGGTGAAGCTTTCTTT. Its protein is CANKGEGEAFF.

This clonotype was seen many times. The V and J genes are TRBV6-1 and TRBJ1-2, with 7 bases matching TRBD1. J was trimmed by 4 bases and V by 7 bases; bases with no gene match: 9. CDR1 MNHNS and CDR2 SASEGT come from the germline V gene. The CDR3 sequence is 14 residues long. CDR3 sequence (DNA): TGTGCCAGCACCGACCCCCAGGGGGTCTATGGCTACACCTTC. Its protein is CASTDPQGVYGYTF.

For this clonotype: Possible read error: a much larger clone is one base away. The conserved phenylalanine or tryptophan normally closing the CDR3 is absent here, so this likely arose from a read error. The CDR3 loop reads CASSRQGAYGYGYTS. As DNA, the CDR3 is TGTGCCAGCAGTCGACAGGGGGCGTATGGCTATGGCTACACCTCC. The gene calls are TRBV6-1 and TRBJ1-2; 10 bases agree with TRBD1. Per germline, CDR1 MNHNS and CDR2 SASEGT. The CDR3 is 15 amino acids. V was clipped by 5 bases and J by 4 bases; unmatched bases: 7.

This clonotype has a count of ten or more. The chain combines TRBV9 with TRBJ1-2; a possible D gene is TRBD1 (5 bases). The V gene's germline CDR1 is SGDLS and CDR2 YYNGEE. The CDR3 covers 14 residues. The V end lost 4 bases, the J end lost 4 bases, and 14 bases lay between the germline ends. The CDR3 is CASSTSDSGYGYTF. CDR3 coding DNA: TGTGCCAGCAGCACTTCAGACAGTGGCTATGGCTACACCTTC.

The chain has TRBV29-1 and TRBJ2-5; a weak D match, TRBD2 (6 bases). V lost 0 bases to trimming and J lost 0 bases, with 8 bases between them. Germline CDR1 SQVTM, CDR2 ANQGSEA. The CDR3 has 14 amino acids. The CDR3 here is CSVEEEGYQETQYF. The DNA for the CDR3 is TGCAGCGTTGAAGAGGAGGGGTACCAAGAGACCCAGTACTTC.

Remarks on this clonotype: A read error may be the cause here, since a much bigger clone is one base away. The rearrangement uses TRBV20-1 and TRBJ2-7; a weak D match, TRBD1 (5 bases). Trimming left V 1 base short and J 4 bases short, with 11 bases between. The CDR3 runs to 13 residues. Germline CDR1 DFQATT, CDR2 SNEGSKA (reference sequence). Here the CDR3 DNA reads TGCAGTGCTAGAGCCAGGGTACCTTACGAGCAGTACGTC. Translation: CSARARVPYEQYV.

This clonotype was observed once. This chain links TRBV12-3 or TRBV12-4 with TRBJ1-1, with D possibly TRBD1 on 5 matching bases. The CDR3 is made up of 14 amino acids. Trimming shortened V by 6 bases and J by 0 bases, and 11 bases separated the two germline ends. CDR3 bases: TGTGCCAGCAGCATGGGGCGCATGAACACTGAAGCTTTCTTT. It yields the protein CASSMGRMNTEAFF.

This clonotype was found a few times. The chain uses TRBV14 and TRBJ1-1; D unclear. This CDR3 has 13 residues. Germline V lookup: CDR1 SGHDN, CDR2 FVKESK. With 8 bases removed from V and 2 bases from J, the gap between germline ends came to 12 bases. The CDR3 region is CASDLRLNTEAFF. The DNA of the CDR3 is TGTGCCAGCGACCTCCGGCTCAACACTGAAGCTTTCTTT.

Worth noting for this clonotype: A read error may be the cause here, since a much bigger clone is one base away. Since the CDR3 does not end with the conserved phenylalanine or tryptophan, this likely comes from a read error. The chain joins TRBV12-3 or TRBV12-4 to TRBJ1-5, with a weak D call TRBD1 (5 bases). The CDR3 is 14 amino acids. V shed 3 bases and J shed 6 bases, with 12 bases lying between them. DNA of the CDR3: TGTGCCAGCAGTTTCGGTCAGGGCCTTCAGCCCCAGCATTTG. This codes for CASSFGQGLQPQHL.

This clonotype was found many times. This chain links TRBV19 with TRBJ1-2; 7 positions agree with TRBD1. Losses at the gene ends were 5 bases for V and 13 bases for J; bases not matched to a gene: 10. Germline V gives CDR1 LNHDA, CDR2 SQIVND (reference sequence). The CDR3 has 12 residues. CDR3 amino acids: CASSVTTGAATF. DNA of the CDR3: TGTGCCAGTAGTGTAACAACAGGGGCGGCCACCTTC.

This clonotype was observed a few times. The chain recombines TRBV13 with TRBJ1-3; 10 bases align to TRBD1. This CDR3 has 15 residues. V shed 5 bases and J 8 bases; nucleotides not matched to a gene: 9. Looked up from germline, CDR1 is PRHDT and CDR2 is FYEKMQ (reference sequence). In nucleotides, the CDR3 is TGTGCCAGCAGCCTGAATGGACAGGGGGTACACACCATATATTTT. This gives the protein CASSLNGQGVHTIYF.

This clonotype was detected ten times or more. J is TRBJ2-2 and V is TRBV12-3 or TRBV12-4; TRBD1 matches at 7 bases. The CDR3 consists of 15 residues. Trimming took 5 bases from V and 4 from J; bases not matched to a gene: 7. This CDR3 is CASSDRDMSTGELFF. The CDR3 DNA sequence: TGTGCCAGCAGTGACAGGGATATGAGCACCGGGGAGCTGTTTTTT.

V usage is TRBV28 and J usage is TRBJ2-7, with TRBD2 identical over 14 bases. J lost 1 base, V lost 5 bases, and 4 bases had no gene match. CDR3 length equals 16 residues. Per the germline V gene, CDR1 is MDHEN and CDR2 is SYDVKM. This CDR3 is CASSPGLAGESYEQYF. The CDR3 region has the DNA TGTGCCAGCAGTCCGGGACTAGCGGGAGAATCCTACGAGCAGTACTTC.

The chain links TRBV10-1 to TRBJ2-2; a weak D match, TRBD2 (5 bases). CDR1 is WNHNN, CDR2 SYGVQD, per germline (reference sequence). This CDR3 contains 15 residues. Between the trimmed V and J ends, which lost 6 bases and 1 base, there was a span of 12 bases. Here the CDR3 DNA reads TGCGCCAGCAGCCACAGCGGACGGAACACCGGGGAGCTGTTTTTT. It yields the protein CASSHSGRNTGELFF.

The sample holds many counts of this clonotype. The junction does not match germline at one end; this may be a read error. The chain has TRBV29-1 and TRBJ1-1; 8 bases agree with TRBD1. Germline-derived CDR1 and CDR2 are SQVTM and ANQGSEA. CDR3 length: 13 residues. This CDR3 reads CSVEDPDRVGALF. The CDR3 DNA sequence: TGCAGCGTTGAAGATCCGGACAGGGTTGGAGCTCTCTTT.

The rearrangement uses TRBV20-1 and TRBJ2-5, with D perhaps assigned TRBD1 or TRBD2 (6 bases each). V was cut by 5 bases and J by 2 bases, with 15 bases left in between. This CDR3 contains 14 residues. Germline values: CDR1 DFQATT, CDR2 SNEGSKA (reference sequence). The CDR3 coding sequence is TGCAGTGCTTCCGCGGGACATCTGCAAGAGACCCAGTACTTC. This translates into CSASAGHLQETQYF.

At least ten counts were recorded for this clonotype. The rearrangement joins TRBV28 to TRBJ1-5; possibly TRBD1 for D (5 bases). Trimming took off 7 bases at V and 9 bases at J, with 19 bases between the two ends. The CDR3 extends over 14 amino acids. Looked up from germline, CDR1 is MDHEN and CDR2 is SYDVKM. CDR3 region: CASTPGGTQGPQHF. The CDR3 DNA sequence: TGTGCCAGCACCCCCGGTGGGACCCAGGGGCCCCAGCATTTT.

This clonotype showed up just a few times. Just one base apart from a much larger clone, this may be a read error. This sequence joins TRBV12-5 and TRBJ1-1; D gene uncertain. The germline V gene encodes CDR1 LGHNT and CDR2 FRNRAP. The length of the CDR3 is 15 residues. The V gene lost 2 bases and the J gene lost 4 bases, with 14 bases spanning the gap. CDR3 protein: CASGLLLDKVTEAFF. CDR3 DNA sequence: TGTGCTAGTGGTTTGCTCCTTGACAAGGTCACTGAAGCTTTCTTT.

This clonotype was seen many times. The V call is TRBV12-3 or TRBV12-4, the J call TRBJ2-5, with 9 positions matching TRBD2. V lost 6 bases and J lost 5; bases outside the gene matches: 7. CDR3 length: 14 amino acids. This chain's CDR3 is CASRFSGGGETQYF. CDR3 bases: TGTGCCAGCAGATTTAGCGGGGGCGGGGAGACCCAGTACTTC.

This clonotype was seen ten or more times. DNA for the CDR3: TGTGCTAGTGGTTTGGTACTAGGTCAGGGTTTGCAAGAGACCCAGTACTTC. Protein sequence: CASGLVLGQGLQETQYF. The chain combines TRBV12-5 with TRBJ2-5; D tentatively fits TRBD1 or TRBD2 (5 bases each). The CDR3 totals 17 residues. The germline V and J ends were trimmed by 0 bases and 2 bases, with 16 bases remaining between them. The germline V gene encodes CDR1 LGHNT and CDR2 FRNRAP.

The genes are TRBV25-1 and TRBJ1-1; no firm D call. This CDR3 contains 15 residues. Germline lookup yields CDR1 MGHDK and CDR2 SYGVNS. V was cut by 4 bases and J by 1 base, with 13 bases left in between. The CDR3 DNA is TGTGCCAGCAGTGCCTTAGGGCACCAGAACACTGAAGCTTTCTTT. As protein: CASSALGHQNTEAFF.

This clonotype was recorded at least ten times. The chain recombines TRBV11-2 with TRBJ1-2; 7 bases match TRBD1. CDR1 is SGHAT and CDR2 is FQNNGV in the germline V gene. The CDR3 loop spans 13 amino acids. Trimming took 5 bases from V and 7 from J; bases not matched to a gene: 7. The CDR3 sequence is CASSRRNRGGYTF. As DNA, the CDR3 is TGTGCCAGCAGCCGCAGAAACAGGGGTGGCTACACCTTC.

This clonotype was observed a few times. This sequence joins TRBV9 and TRBJ2-7; unclear D gene. Per germline, CDR1 SGDLS and CDR2 YYNGEE. The CDR3 length is 15 residues. Trimming stripped 0 bases from V and 0 bases from J, with 10 bases between. CDR3 nucleotides: TGTGCCAGCAGCGTAGGAACGTTCAGCTCCTACGAGCAGTACTTC. Residues: CASSVGTFSSYEQYF.

This clonotype was seen many times. The chain combines TRBV5-1 with TRBJ1-1, with a weak D call TRBD1 (5 bases). The CDR3 consists of 15 residues. Trimming cost V 1 base and J 2 bases, with 12 bases left between them. Germline V gene sequence: CDR1 SGHRS, CDR2 YFSETQ. The CDR3 sequence: CASSLLGTQNTEAFF. The CDR3 DNA reads as TGCGCCAGCAGCTTGCTAGGGACCCAAAACACTGAAGCTTTCTTT.

Many counts were recorded for this clonotype. V gene TRBV6-1 combines with J gene TRBJ2-7, with a tentative D call TRBD1 (5 bases). V shed 6 bases and J shed 1 base, with 16 bases lying between them. Germline V CDR1 and CDR2: MNHNS, SASEGT. The CDR3 extends over 15 amino acids. The CDR3 protein is CASRAGSDISYEQYF. The CDR3, as DNA: TGTGCCAGCAGGGCAGGGTCTGATATTTCCTACGAGCAGTACTTC.

This clonotype has just a few counts. This chain connects TRBV28 to TRBJ2-2; D may be TRBD1 (6 bases). Germline V gene data show CDR1 as MDHEN and CDR2 as SYDVKM. Trimming took 2 bases from V and 7 from J, leaving 11 bases between them. CDR3 size: 14 residues. CDR3 in DNA: TGTGCCAGCAGTTTACAGGGGCTCTACGGGGAGCTGTTTTTT. Translation: CASSLQGLYGELFF.